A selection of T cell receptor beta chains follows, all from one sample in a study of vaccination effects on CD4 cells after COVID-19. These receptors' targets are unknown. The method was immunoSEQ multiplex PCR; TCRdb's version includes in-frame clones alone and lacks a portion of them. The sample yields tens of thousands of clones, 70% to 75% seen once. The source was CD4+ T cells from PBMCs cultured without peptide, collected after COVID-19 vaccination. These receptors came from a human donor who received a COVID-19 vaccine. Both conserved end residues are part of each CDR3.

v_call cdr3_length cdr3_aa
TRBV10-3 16 CAISESLVAGNQPQHF
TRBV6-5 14 CASSWTSGGTEQFF
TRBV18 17 CASSQYDRASNTGELFF
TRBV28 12 CASSSGDYGYTF
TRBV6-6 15 CASSYSAGAGDTQYF
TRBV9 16 CASSFATGTSNYGYTF
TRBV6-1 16 CASSELGVRVGAEAFF
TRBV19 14 CASTGHSGANVLTF
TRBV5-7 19 CASSSSRDRGRGPYNEQFF
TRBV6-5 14 CASSPTRGDQPQHF
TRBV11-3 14 CASSWERSNQPQHF
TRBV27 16 CASTRQRSSYNSPLHF
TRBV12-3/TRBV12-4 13 CASSFGGGFGAFF
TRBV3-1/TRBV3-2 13 CASSYQGTGELFF
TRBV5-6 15 CASSLVGGNNSPLHF
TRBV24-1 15 CATSDSDREERGYTF
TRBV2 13 CASSGQQGETQYF
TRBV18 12 CASSRGEETQYF
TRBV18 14 CASSPETVYNEQFF
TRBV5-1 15 CASSLRAATNEKLFF
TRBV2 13 CASSDRAGTEAFF
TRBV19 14 CASSNRDRDYGYTF
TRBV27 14 CASSERLGADTQYF
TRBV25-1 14 CASNPGVTNYGHTF
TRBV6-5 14 CASILGQVNTEAFF
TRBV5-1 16 CASSLGVYANTGELFF
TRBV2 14 CASSSGRGNEKLFF
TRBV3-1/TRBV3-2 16 CASSLKRLAGGPTQYF
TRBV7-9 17 CASSPGPSQKGYNEQFF
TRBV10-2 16 CASKSTGTAANEKLFF
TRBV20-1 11 CSARGIQGYTF